What follows is one T cell receptor (beta chain) and its context. These data originate in a study of T cells after somatic rescue of genetic block. Here immunoSEQ multiplex PCR was the method, and the copy in TCRdb shows in-frame clones only, minus some. This table holds about 72,000 clones, approximately 90% found once. Per germline, CDR1 SGHNT and CDR2 YYREEE (reference sequence). Unmatched junction bases numbered 5, after V lost 3 bases and J lost 0 bases. The CDR3 spans 15 residues. This TCR was recovered from a man aged 25-40 years. The sample taken for sequencing was peripheral blood mononuclear cells (PBMCs). The chain uses TRBV5-4 and TRBJ1-1; TRBD1 matches 7 bases. This chain's CDR3 is CASSSEQGLNTEAFF. In DNA form, the CDR3 reads TGTGCCAGCAGCTCGGAACAGGGGTTGAACACTGAAGCTTTCTTT.